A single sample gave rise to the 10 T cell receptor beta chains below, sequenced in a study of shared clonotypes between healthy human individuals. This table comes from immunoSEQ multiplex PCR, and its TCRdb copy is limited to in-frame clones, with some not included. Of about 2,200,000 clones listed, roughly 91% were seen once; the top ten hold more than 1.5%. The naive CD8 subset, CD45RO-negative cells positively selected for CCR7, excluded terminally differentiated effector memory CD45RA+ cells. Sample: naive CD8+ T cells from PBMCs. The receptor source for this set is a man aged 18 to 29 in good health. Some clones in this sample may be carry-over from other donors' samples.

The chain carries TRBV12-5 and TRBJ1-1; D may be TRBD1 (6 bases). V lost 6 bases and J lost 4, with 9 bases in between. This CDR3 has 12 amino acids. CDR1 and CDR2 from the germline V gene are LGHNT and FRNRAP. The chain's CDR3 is CASGNRVTEAFF. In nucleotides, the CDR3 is TGTGCTAGTGGCAACAGGGTCACTGAAGCTTTCTTT.

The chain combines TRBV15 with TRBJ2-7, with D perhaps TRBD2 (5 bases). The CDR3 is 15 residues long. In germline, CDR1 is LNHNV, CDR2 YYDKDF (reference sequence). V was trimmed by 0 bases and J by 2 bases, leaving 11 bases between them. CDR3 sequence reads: CATSRDGRGTYEQYF. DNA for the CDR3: TGTGCCACCAGCAGAGATGGTCGGGGTACCTACGAGCAGTACTTC.

CDR3 nucleotides: TGTGCCAGCAGTACTCGCCGGGAGTTGCAGTTCTTC. Amino acids: CASSTRRELQFF. The chain uses TRBV6-1 and TRBJ2-1; a possible D gene is TRBD2 (6 bases). Trimming removed 5 bases from V and 12 bases from J, with 14 bases in between. The CDR3 runs 12 residues. CDR1 MNHNS and CDR2 SASEGT come from the germline V gene.

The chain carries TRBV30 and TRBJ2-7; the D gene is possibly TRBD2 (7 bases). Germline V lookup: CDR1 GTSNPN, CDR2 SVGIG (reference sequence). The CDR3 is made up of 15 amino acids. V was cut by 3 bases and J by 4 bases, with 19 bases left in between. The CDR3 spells CAWRNYREGTYEQYF. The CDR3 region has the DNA TGTGCCTGGAGAAACTACAGGGAGGGGACTTACGAGCAGTACTTC.

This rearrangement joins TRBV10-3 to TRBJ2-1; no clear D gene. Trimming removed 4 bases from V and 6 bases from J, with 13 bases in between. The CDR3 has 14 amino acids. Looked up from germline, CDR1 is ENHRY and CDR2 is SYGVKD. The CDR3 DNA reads TGTGCCATCAGTGCCACGGTTAGCCTCAATGAGCAGTTCTTC. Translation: CAISATVSLNEQFF.

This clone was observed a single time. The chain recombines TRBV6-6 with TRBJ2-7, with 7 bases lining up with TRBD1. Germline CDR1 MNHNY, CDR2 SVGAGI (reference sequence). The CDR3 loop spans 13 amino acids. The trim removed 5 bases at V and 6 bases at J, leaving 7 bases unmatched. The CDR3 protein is CASSDRDRLEQYF. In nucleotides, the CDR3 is TGTGCCAGCAGTGACAGGGACCGGCTCGAGCAGTACTTC.

This CDR3 is CASSHTYKDRGVSEAFF. In nucleotides, the CDR3 is TGCGCCAGCAGCCATACCTATAAAGACAGGGGAGTGTCTGAAGCTTTCTTT. This chain uses TRBV4-1 with TRBJ1-1; 8 bases match TRBD1. The CDR3 totals 17 residues. Germline loops: CDR1 MGHRA, CDR2 YSYEKL. Trimming cost V 3 bases and J 6 bases; bases outside gene matches: 15.

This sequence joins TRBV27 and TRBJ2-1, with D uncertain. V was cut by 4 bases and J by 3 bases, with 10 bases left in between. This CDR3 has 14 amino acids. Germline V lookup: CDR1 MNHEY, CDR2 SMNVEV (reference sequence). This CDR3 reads CASSWYRNYNEQFF. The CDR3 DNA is TGTGCCAGCAGTTGGTACCGGAACTACAATGAGCAGTTCTTC.

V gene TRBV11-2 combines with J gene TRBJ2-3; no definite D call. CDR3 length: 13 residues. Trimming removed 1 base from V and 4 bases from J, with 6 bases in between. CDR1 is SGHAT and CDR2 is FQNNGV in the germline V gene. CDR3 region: CASSLGAPDTQYF. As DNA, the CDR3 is TGTGCCAGCAGCTTAGGGGCCCCAGATACGCAGTATTTT.

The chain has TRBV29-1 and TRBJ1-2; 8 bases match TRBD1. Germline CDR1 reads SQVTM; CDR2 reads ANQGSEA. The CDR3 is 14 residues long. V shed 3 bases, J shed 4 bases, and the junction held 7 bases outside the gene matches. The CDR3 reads CSVDRAGGSYGYTF. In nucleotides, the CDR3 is TGCAGCGTTGATAGGGCAGGGGGCAGCTATGGCTACACCTTC.